A selection of T cell receptor beta chains follows, all from one sample in a study of blood T cell repertoires in COVID-19. The table came from immunoSEQ multiplex PCR; TCRdb's copy has only in-frame clones and leaves some out. The profile shows 45,000 to 55,000 clones, 86% of them singletons. Input material: peripheral blood. Receptors originate from a human donor in a cohort sampled during active COVID-19. CDR3s include the opening cysteine and the closing phenylalanine or tryptophan. A D gene is named only where the DNA matches it firmly. Part of the rows lack a size; the others show once, few, many or a class for expanded clones.

clone_size: NA; v_call: TRBV4-1; d_call: TRBD1; j_call: TRBJ1-2; cdr3_aa: CASSQDPGTGRDYGYTF; cdr3_nt: TGCGCCAGCAGCCAAGATCCCGGGACAGGGCGGGACTATGGCTACACCTTC
clone_size: few; v_call: TRBV5-1; d_call: NA; j_call: TRBJ2-1; cdr3_aa: CASSLSQGSPYNEQFF; cdr3_nt: TGCGCCAGCAGCTTGTCCCAGGGATCCCCTTACAATGAGCAGTTCTTC
clone_size: NA; v_call: TRBV19; d_call: NA; j_call: TRBJ2-5; cdr3_aa: CASSIQRSRETQYF; cdr3_nt: TGTGCCAGTAGTATTCAACGGTCTCGGGAGACCCAGTACTTC
clone_size: NA; v_call: TRBV7-2; d_call: NA; j_call: TRBJ2-3; cdr3_aa: CASSYREPGSDTQYF; cdr3_nt: TGTGCCAGCAGCTATCGGGAGCCTGGTTCAGATACGCAGTATTTT
clone_size: NA; v_call: TRBV18; d_call: NA; j_call: TRBJ1-5; cdr3_aa: CASSPSGLRSAQPQHF; cdr3_nt: TGTGCCAGCTCACCAAGTGGGCTCCGATCGGCTCAGCCCCAGCATTTT
clone_size: NA; v_call: TRBV7-6; d_call: TRBD1; j_call: TRBJ1-6; cdr3_aa: CASSFRQGDNSPLHF; cdr3_nt: TGTGCCAGCAGCTTCAGACAGGGTGATAATTCACCCCTCCACTTT
clone_size: NA; v_call: TRBV20-1; d_call: NA; j_call: TRBJ2-1; cdr3_aa: CSASGGGSNNEQFF; cdr3_nt: TGCAGTGCTAGTGGTGGAGGTAGTAACAATGAGCAGTTCTTC
clone_size: NA; v_call: TRBV4-2; d_call: TRBD2; j_call: TRBJ2-7; cdr3_aa: CASSQDAIAGRYEQYF; cdr3_nt: TGTGCCAGCAGCCAAGACGCGATAGCGGGGAGATACGAGCAGTACTTC
clone_size: NA; v_call: TRBV19; d_call: TRBD1; j_call: TRBJ2-5; cdr3_aa: CASRDSAMETQYF; cdr3_nt: TGTGCCAGCCGGGACAGCGCCATGGAGACCCAGTACTTC
clone_size: NA; v_call: TRBV4-2; d_call: TRBD2; j_call: TRBJ2-5; cdr3_aa: CASSQDGRVQETQYF; cdr3_nt: TGTGCCAGCAGCCAAGACGGGAGGGTCCAAGAGACCCAGTACTTC
clone_size: NA; v_call: TRBV1; d_call: NA; j_call: TRBJ1-5; cdr3_aa: CTSGDRDLQPQHF; cdr3_nt: TGCACCAGCGGAGACAGGGATCTTCAGCCCCAGCATTTT
clone_size: NA; v_call: TRBV7-3; d_call: TRBD1; j_call: TRBJ2-2; cdr3_aa: CASSLRQGGAGELFF; cdr3_nt: TGTGCCAGCAGCCTTCGACAGGGTGGGGCCGGGGAGCTGTTTTTT
clone_size: NA; v_call: TRBV27; d_call: TRBD2; j_call: TRBJ2-1; cdr3_aa: CASSSLTSGHGRREQFF; cdr3_nt: TGTGCCAGCAGTTCACTGACTAGCGGGCACGGACGGCGTGAGCAGTTCTTC
clone_size: NA; v_call: TRBV28; d_call: TRBD1; j_call: TRBJ2-7; cdr3_aa: CASSLSGTGAYEQYF; cdr3_nt: TGTGCCAGCTCCCTCTCCGGGACAGGAGCCTACGAGCAGTACTTC
clone_size: NA; v_call: TRBV5-1; d_call: TRBD1; j_call: TRBJ2-7; cdr3_aa: CASSIRDREDEQYF; cdr3_nt: TGCGCCAGCAGCATCCGGGACAGGGAAGACGAGCAGTACTTC
clone_size: NA; v_call: TRBV29-1; d_call: NA; j_call: TRBJ1-2; cdr3_aa: CSVGGSDGYTF; cdr3_nt: TGCAGCGTTGGCGGTTCTGATGGCTACACCTTC
clone_size: NA; v_call: TRBV2; d_call: TRBD1; j_call: TRBJ1-1; cdr3_aa: CATVEGQGYTEAFF; cdr3_nt: TGTGCCACTGTCGAGGGACAGGGGTACACTGAAGCTTTCTTT
clone_size: NA; v_call: TRBV9; d_call: NA; j_call: TRBJ2-1; cdr3_aa: CASSVLMTESEQFF; cdr3_nt: TGTGCCAGCAGCGTACTCATGACAGAGAGTGAGCAGTTCTTC
clone_size: few; v_call: TRBV5-4; d_call: NA; j_call: TRBJ1-6; cdr3_aa: CASSPKGRNSPLHF; cdr3_nt: TGTGCCAGCAGCCCCAAGGGGCGAAATTCACCCCTCCACTTT
clone_size: NA; v_call: TRBV28; d_call: NA; j_call: TRBJ1-1; cdr3_aa: CASEAGNTEAFF; cdr3_nt: TGTGCCAGCGAAGCAGGGAACACTGAAGCTTTCTTT
clone_size: NA; v_call: TRBV10-3; d_call: TRBD1; j_call: TRBJ2-1; cdr3_aa: CAISEFRDRPRNEQFF; cdr3_nt: TGTGCCATCAGTGAGTTCCGGGACAGGCCGCGGAATGAGCAGTTCTTC
clone_size: few; v_call: TRBV7-7; d_call: NA; j_call: TRBJ2-1; cdr3_aa: CASRPYGGGEQFF; cdr3_nt: TGTGCCAGCAGACCCTACGGAGGCGGTGAGCAGTTCTTC
clone_size: few; v_call: TRBV27; d_call: NA; j_call: TRBJ2-7; cdr3_aa: CASSLTGPNYEQYF; cdr3_nt: TGTGCCAGCAGTTTAACAGGACCTAACTACGAGCAGTACTTC
clone_size: NA; v_call: TRBV24-1; d_call: TRBD1; j_call: TRBJ2-7; cdr3_aa: CATSEQTGGHISYEQYF; cdr3_nt: TGTGCCACCAGTGAGCAGACAGGGGGCCATATCTCCTACGAGCAGTACTTC
clone_size: few; v_call: TRBV9; d_call: TRBD1; j_call: TRBJ1-2; cdr3_aa: CASSPGQGSGYTF; cdr3_nt: TGTGCCAGCAGCCCGGGACAGGGAAGTGGCTACACCTTC
clone_size: NA; v_call: TRBV28; d_call: NA; j_call: TRBJ2-7; cdr3_aa: CASKQGLAPYEQYF; cdr3_nt: TGTGCCAGCAAGCAGGGGCTAGCACCCTACGAGCAGTACTTC
clone_size: NA; v_call: TRBV12-3/TRBV12-4; d_call: TRBD1; j_call: TRBJ2-1; cdr3_aa: CASSFLQGAKFF; cdr3_nt: TGTGCCAGCAGTTTTCTACAGGGGGCGAAGTTCTTC
clone_size: NA; v_call: TRBV10-3; d_call: TRBD2; j_call: TRBJ2-1; cdr3_aa: CAISATSGGYYNEQFF; cdr3_nt: TGTGCCATCAGTGCGACTAGCGGGGGGTACTACAATGAGCAGTTCTTC
clone_size: NA; v_call: TRBV6-5; d_call: TRBD1; j_call: TRBJ1-3; cdr3_aa: CASSRVQGTENTIYF; cdr3_nt: TGTGCCAGCAGTCGCGTACAGGGGACCGAAAACACCATATATTTT
clone_size: NA; v_call: TRBV6-5; d_call: NA; j_call: TRBJ2-7; cdr3_aa: CASRSGGSSYEQYF; cdr3_nt: TGTGCCAGCAGAAGCGGCGGATCCTCCTACGAGCAGTACTTC
clone_size: once; v_call: TRBV12-3/TRBV12-4; d_call: NA; j_call: TRBJ1-2; cdr3_aa: CASSLAKNYGYTF; cdr3_nt: TGTGCCAGCAGTTTGGCCAAGAACTATGGCTACACCTTC
clone_size: NA; v_call: TRBV6-5; d_call: TRBD2; j_call: TRBJ2-4; cdr3_aa: CASLAGGIGNIQYF; cdr3_nt: TGTGCCAGTCTAGCGGGGGGAATCGGAAACATTCAGTACTTC
clone_size: NA; v_call: TRBV6-5; d_call: TRBD2; j_call: TRBJ2-3; cdr3_aa: CAVKAGRSTDTQYF; cdr3_nt: TGTGCCGTAAAAGCGGGGCGCTCCACAGATACGCAGTATTTT
clone_size: NA; v_call: TRBV6-4; d_call: NA; j_call: TRBJ2-1; cdr3_aa: CASIQIGGATSYNEQFF; cdr3_nt: TGTGCCAGCATCCAAATAGGAGGGGCTACGTCCTACAATGAGCAGTTCTTC
clone_size: NA; v_call: TRBV5-1; d_call: TRBD2; j_call: TRBJ2-1; cdr3_aa: CASSLGIAGINEQFF; cdr3_nt: TGCGCCAGCAGCCTCGGAATAGCGGGGATTAATGAGCAGTTCTTC
clone_size: NA; v_call: TRBV5-4; d_call: NA; j_call: TRBJ2-5; cdr3_aa: CASSQTSETQYF; cdr3_nt: TGTGCCAGCAGCCAGACATCGGAGACCCAGTACTTC
clone_size: once; v_call: TRBV2; d_call: NA; j_call: TRBJ1-6; cdr3_aa: CASSEARAGYSPLHF; cdr3_nt: TGTGCCAGCAGTGAAGCCCGTGCAGGGTATTCACCCCTCCACTTT
clone_size: NA; v_call: TRBV11-3; d_call: NA; j_call: TRBJ2-3; cdr3_aa: CASSFEGDTQYF; cdr3_nt: TGTGCCAGCAGCTTCGAGGGAGATACGCAGTATTTT
clone_size: NA; v_call: TRBV18; d_call: NA; j_call: TRBJ2-2; cdr3_aa: CASSPPGRPNTGELFF; cdr3_nt: TGTGCCAGCTCACCACCGGGGCGACCGAACACCGGGGAGCTGTTTTTT
clone_size: NA; v_call: TRBV2; d_call: TRBD2; j_call: TRBJ2-1; cdr3_aa: CASSVAGRGEQFF; cdr3_nt: TGTGCCAGCAGTGTAGCGGGCCGGGGTGAGCAGTTCTTC
clone_size: few; v_call: TRBV29-1; d_call: NA; j_call: TRBJ2-2; cdr3_aa: CSVEDGTENTGELFF; cdr3_nt: TGCAGCGTTGAAGACGGGACTGAAAACACCGGGGAGCTGTTTTTT
clone_size: few; v_call: TRBV10-1; d_call: TRBD1; j_call: TRBJ2-7; cdr3_aa: CASGQGAGYEQYF; cdr3_nt: TGCGCCAGCGGACAGGGGGCGGGATACGAGCAGTACTTC
clone_size: NA; v_call: TRBV4-2; d_call: TRBD2; j_call: TRBJ2-5; cdr3_aa: CASSQSGGAGETQYF; cdr3_nt: TGTGCCAGCAGCCAGAGCGGGGGGGCGGGAGAGACCCAGTACTTC
clone_size: few; v_call: TRBV3-1/TRBV3-2; d_call: TRBD2; j_call: TRBJ2-1; cdr3_aa: CASSPALAGNEQFF; cdr3_nt: TGTGCCAGCAGCCCTGCCCTAGCGGGCAATGAGCAGTTCTTC
clone_size: NA; v_call: TRBV18; d_call: NA; j_call: TRBJ2-7; cdr3_aa: CASSWTAEAYEQYF; cdr3_nt: TGTGCCAGCTCCTGGACAGCGGAAGCCTACGAGCAGTACTTC
clone_size: NA; v_call: TRBV6-5; d_call: TRBD1; j_call: TRBJ1-1; cdr3_aa: CASSRGTGRVRAFF; cdr3_nt: TGTGCCAGCAGTCGCGGGACAGGACGGGTTAGGGCTTTCTTT
clone_size: NA; v_call: TRBV5-5; d_call: TRBD2; j_call: TRBJ2-1; cdr3_aa: CASSLVGGSGEQFF; cdr3_nt: TGTGCCAGCAGCTTGGTCGGGGGGAGTGGTGAGCAGTTCTTC
clone_size: NA; v_call: TRBV4-2; d_call: NA; j_call: TRBJ2-5; cdr3_aa: CASSQGGTRGGRETQYF; cdr3_nt: TGTGCCAGCAGCCAAGGGGGGACTAGAGGGGGCCGGGAGACCCAGTACTTC